The 16 T cell receptor beta chains presented below share a single source sample, sequenced in a study of blood T cell repertoires in COVID-19. Clones were read by immunoSEQ multiplex PCR, and TCRdb kept only the in-frame ones, dropping some. The top ten clones hold around 8% of a sample with around 110,000 clones, around 83% of them seen once. Sequenced material: peripheral blood. These receptors all come from a man aged 70 or older with acute or convalescent COVID-19.

This chain links TRBV28 with TRBJ1-2, with D maybe TRBD1 (5 bases). This CDR3 spans 14 amino acids. Between the trimmed V and J ends, which lost 2 bases and 2 bases, there was a span of 9 bases. Germline V gives CDR1 MDHEN, CDR2 SYDVKM. The CDR3 reads CASSLIQGNYGYTF. In DNA form, the CDR3 reads TGTGCCAGCAGTTTAATCCAGGGAAACTATGGCTACACCTTC.

V is TRBV9 and J is TRBJ1-1; 11 bases map to TRBD1. Germline V CDR1 and CDR2: SGDLS, YYNGEE. The CDR3 sequence is 19 residues long. The J segment lost 0 bases and the V segment lost 3 bases, leaving 13 bases of the junction unmatched. CDR3 DNA sequence: TGTGCCAGCAGCGCCCGAAAACAGGACAGGGGGCTAGTGAACACTGAAGCTTTCTTT. This encodes CASSARKQDRGLVNTEAFF.

The chain has TRBV29-1 and TRBJ1-1; TRBD1 aligns across 8 bases. Germline CDR1 reads SQVTM; CDR2 reads ANQGSEA. The CDR3 covers 14 residues. The trim removed 4 bases at V and 1 base at J, leaving 5 bases unmatched. The CDR3 nucleotides are TGCAGCGTTGCCTTCGGACAGGGGAACACTGAAGCTTTCTTT. It codes for CSVAFGQGNTEAFF.

Points on this clone: One end of the junction is discordant with germline, which a read error may explain. The rearrangement joins TRBV2 to TRBJ2-5; D is undetermined. The length of the CDR3 is 11 residues. Germline V gene sequence: CDR1 SNHLY, CDR2 FYNNEI. Written as DNA, the CDR3 is TGTGCCAGCCGTGACCAGGAGACCCAGTACTTC. It yields the protein CASRDQETQYF. Variable domain in full (rest from reference TRBV2 and TRBJ2-5): EPEVTQTPSHQVTQMGQEVILRCVPISNHLYFYWYRQILGQKVEFLVSFYNNEISEKSEIFDDQFSVERPDGSNFTLKIRSTKLEDSAMYFCASRDQETQYFGPGTRLLVL.

The chain is built from TRBV24-1 and TRBJ2-5; 10 nucleotides align to TRBD1. Germline loops: CDR1 KGHDR, CDR2 SFDVKD. The CDR3 sequence is 15 residues long. The V segment lost 4 bases and the J segment 7 bases; nucleotides outside the gene matches: 8. The CDR3 protein is CATSETGTGEGTQYF. In nucleotides, the CDR3 is TGTGCCACCAGTGAAACCGGGACAGGGGAGGGGACCCAGTACTTC.

V is TRBV28 and J is TRBJ1-3; no definite D call. Trimming removed 8 bases from V and 0 bases from J, with 20 bases in between. Germline CDR1 and CDR2: MDHEN and SYDVKM. The CDR3 is 17 amino acids. Written as DNA, the CDR3 is TGTGCCAGCGTACCAAACGTGAGGGAGAGCTCTGGAAACACCATATATTTT. This codes for CASVPNVRESSGNTIYF.

The chain carries TRBV7-2 and TRBJ2-1; D uncertain. V lost 2 bases and J lost 0, with 8 bases in between. Per germline, CDR1 SGHTA and CDR2 FQGNSA. CDR3 length: 15 amino acids. The CDR3 DNA sequence: TGTGCCAGCAGCTTATACGCGAGCTCCTACAATGAGCAGTTCTTC. It encodes CASSLYASSYNEQFF.

The chain couples TRBV7-8 to TRBJ2-1, with 8 bases identical to TRBD1. The CDR3 has 17 amino acids. The germline CDR1 and CDR2 sequences are SGHVS and FQNEAQ. After removal of 1 base from V and 1 base from J, the junction contained 6 bases not matched to a gene. The CDR3 coding sequence is TGTGCCAGCAGCTTAGAATCGACAGGGGCATCCTACAATGAGCAGTTCTTC. As protein: CASSLESTGASYNEQFF.

The rearrangement links TRBV3-1 (or the pseudogene TRBV3-2) to TRBJ2-3; 11 bases fit TRBD2. Germline V gene sequence: CDR1 LGHDT, CDR2 YNNKEL (reference sequence). V shed 3 bases and J 6 bases; nucleotides not matched to a gene: 8. The CDR3 length is 16 residues. DNA for the CDR3: TGTGCCAGCAGCCAGCTAGCGGGGGGTGCGAGGGATACGCAGTATTTT. Translated, it gives CASSQLAGGARDTQYF.

This chain uses TRBV24-1 with TRBJ2-1, with D perhaps TRBD2 (6 bases). CDR1 and CDR2 from the germline V gene are KGHDR and SFDVKD. The CDR3 is 17 amino acids. Trimming removed 1 base at V and 7 bases at J, with 19 bases between. The CDR3 here is CATSDLGRGLRGNEQFF. The CDR3 bases are TGTGCCACCAGTGATTTAGGGCGGGGATTACGTGGGAATGAGCAGTTCTTC.

This clone came up a few times. The genes are TRBV30 and TRBJ2-7; 8 bases line up with TRBD1. Germline CDR1 is GTSNPN and CDR2 is SVGIG (reference sequence). Trimming cost V 2 bases and J 7 bases; bases outside gene matches: 4. There are 12 residues in the CDR3. CDR3 residues: CAWSWTGREQYF. CDR3 nucleotides: TGTGCCTGGAGTTGGACAGGGAGAGAGCAGTACTTC.

The chain recombines TRBV12-5 with TRBJ2-2; TRBD2 aligns across 8 bases. The CDR3 totals 14 residues. The ends lost 6 bases at V and 4 bases at J; junction bases unmatched: 4. Germline assignment: CDR1 LGHNT and CDR2 FRNRAP. The CDR3 sequence: CASGAGGGTGELFF. DNA for the CDR3: TGTGCTAGTGGGGCCGGGGGGGGCACCGGGGAGCTGTTTTTT.

The chain employs TRBV29-1 and TRBJ1-5, with TRBD1 matching 9 bases. Germline CDR1 SQVTM, CDR2 ANQGSEA. This CDR3 has 14 residues. Germline trimming cut 4 bases from V and 4 bases from J; bases unmatched to any gene: 5. CDR3 loop: CSVVETGGNQPQHF. The CDR3 DNA follows: TGCAGCGTTGTAGAGACAGGGGGTAATCAGCCCCAGCATTTT.

The CDR3 sequence is CASTRDRATGNTIYF. DNA for the CDR3: TGTGCCAGCACCCGGGACAGGGCCACTGGAAACACCATATATTTT. The rearrangement links TRBV2 to TRBJ1-3; 9 bases map to TRBD1. The germline V gene encodes CDR1 SNHLY and CDR2 FYNNEI. The CDR3 sequence is 15 residues long. The V gene end was trimmed by 7 bases and the J gene end by 2 bases; junction bases not matched to a gene: 6. The complete variable domain, with remaining parts taken from reference TRBV2 and TRBJ1-3, reads EPEVTQTPSHQVTQMGQEVILRCVPISNHLYFYWYRQILGQKVEFLVSFYNNEISEKSEIFDDQFSVERPDGSNFTLKIRSTKLEDSAMYFCASTRDRATGNTIYFGEGSWLTVV.

This clone was counted a few times. This chain joins TRBV5-6 and TRBJ1-2, with D perhaps matching TRBD1 (5 bases). The germline V gene encodes CDR1 SGHDT and CDR2 YYEEEE. The V and J ends lost 6 bases and 5 bases respectively, with 20 bases between them. The CDR3 has 15 residues. The CDR3 bases are TGTGCCAGCATCACCCGGGGGGTCAGGGATTATGGCTACACCTTC. Translating gives CASITRGVRDYGYTF.

The genes are TRBV6-5 and TRBJ1-3; no clear D. The CDR3 totals 16 residues. The germline V and J ends were trimmed by 0 bases and 0 bases, with 9 bases remaining between them. In germline, CDR1 is MNHEY, CDR2 SVGAGI. The CDR3 nucleotides are TGTGCCAGCAGTTACTCCCCAGGAAGCTCTGGAAACACCATATATTTT. Its translation is CASSYSPGSSGNTIYF.